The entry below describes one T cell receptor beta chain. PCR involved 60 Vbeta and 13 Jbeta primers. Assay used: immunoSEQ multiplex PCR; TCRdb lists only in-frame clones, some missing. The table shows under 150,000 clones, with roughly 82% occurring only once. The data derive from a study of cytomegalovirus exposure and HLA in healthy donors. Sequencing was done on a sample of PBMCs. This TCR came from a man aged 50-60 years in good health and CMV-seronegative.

The CDR3 loop reads CASSPDRGASPLHF. CDR3 coding DNA: TGTGCCAGCTCTCCGGACAGGGGAGCCTCACCCCTCCACTTT. The rearrangement uses TRBV18 and TRBJ1-6; TRBD1 agrees at 9 bases. CDR3 size: 14 residues. Trimming cost V 6 bases and J 10 bases; bases outside gene matches: 7. CDR1 is KGHSH, CDR2 LQKENI, per germline.